The subject of this entry is one T cell receptor (beta chain). What it binds is unknown. This specimen comes from a study of cytomegalovirus exposure and HLA in healthy donors. Study-wide results and limits: According to the study, approximately 150 TCR beta chains were cytomegalovirus-associated. According to reports, the classifier identified cytomegalovirus status with high specificity and sensitivity. The authors confirmed in vitro that three CMV-associated chains were specific for CMV antigens.

The study ran its PCR with 60 Vbeta and 13 Jbeta primers. The assay was immunoSEQ multiplex PCR, and TCRdb's table has in-frame clones only and misses some. Of over 130,000 clones in the sample, roughly three fifths were seen once. Donors likely had unrecorded immune exposures despite being nominally healthy when sampled. Sequenced input: PBMCs. The sequence came from a male donor in good health and CMV-seronegative.

CDR3 nucleotides: TGCGCCAGCATCATCCCTTGGCGCGGGACAGGGTACACCCGTAGCAATCAGCCCCAGCATTTT. It specifies CASIIPWRGTGYTRSNQPQHF. V is TRBV23-1 and J is TRBJ1-5, with TRBD1 matching over 9 bases. TRBV23-1 is known as an ORF, though its function is uncertain. CDR3 size: 21 residues. The V and J ends lost 7 bases and 0 bases, in that order; junction bases with no gene match: 22.